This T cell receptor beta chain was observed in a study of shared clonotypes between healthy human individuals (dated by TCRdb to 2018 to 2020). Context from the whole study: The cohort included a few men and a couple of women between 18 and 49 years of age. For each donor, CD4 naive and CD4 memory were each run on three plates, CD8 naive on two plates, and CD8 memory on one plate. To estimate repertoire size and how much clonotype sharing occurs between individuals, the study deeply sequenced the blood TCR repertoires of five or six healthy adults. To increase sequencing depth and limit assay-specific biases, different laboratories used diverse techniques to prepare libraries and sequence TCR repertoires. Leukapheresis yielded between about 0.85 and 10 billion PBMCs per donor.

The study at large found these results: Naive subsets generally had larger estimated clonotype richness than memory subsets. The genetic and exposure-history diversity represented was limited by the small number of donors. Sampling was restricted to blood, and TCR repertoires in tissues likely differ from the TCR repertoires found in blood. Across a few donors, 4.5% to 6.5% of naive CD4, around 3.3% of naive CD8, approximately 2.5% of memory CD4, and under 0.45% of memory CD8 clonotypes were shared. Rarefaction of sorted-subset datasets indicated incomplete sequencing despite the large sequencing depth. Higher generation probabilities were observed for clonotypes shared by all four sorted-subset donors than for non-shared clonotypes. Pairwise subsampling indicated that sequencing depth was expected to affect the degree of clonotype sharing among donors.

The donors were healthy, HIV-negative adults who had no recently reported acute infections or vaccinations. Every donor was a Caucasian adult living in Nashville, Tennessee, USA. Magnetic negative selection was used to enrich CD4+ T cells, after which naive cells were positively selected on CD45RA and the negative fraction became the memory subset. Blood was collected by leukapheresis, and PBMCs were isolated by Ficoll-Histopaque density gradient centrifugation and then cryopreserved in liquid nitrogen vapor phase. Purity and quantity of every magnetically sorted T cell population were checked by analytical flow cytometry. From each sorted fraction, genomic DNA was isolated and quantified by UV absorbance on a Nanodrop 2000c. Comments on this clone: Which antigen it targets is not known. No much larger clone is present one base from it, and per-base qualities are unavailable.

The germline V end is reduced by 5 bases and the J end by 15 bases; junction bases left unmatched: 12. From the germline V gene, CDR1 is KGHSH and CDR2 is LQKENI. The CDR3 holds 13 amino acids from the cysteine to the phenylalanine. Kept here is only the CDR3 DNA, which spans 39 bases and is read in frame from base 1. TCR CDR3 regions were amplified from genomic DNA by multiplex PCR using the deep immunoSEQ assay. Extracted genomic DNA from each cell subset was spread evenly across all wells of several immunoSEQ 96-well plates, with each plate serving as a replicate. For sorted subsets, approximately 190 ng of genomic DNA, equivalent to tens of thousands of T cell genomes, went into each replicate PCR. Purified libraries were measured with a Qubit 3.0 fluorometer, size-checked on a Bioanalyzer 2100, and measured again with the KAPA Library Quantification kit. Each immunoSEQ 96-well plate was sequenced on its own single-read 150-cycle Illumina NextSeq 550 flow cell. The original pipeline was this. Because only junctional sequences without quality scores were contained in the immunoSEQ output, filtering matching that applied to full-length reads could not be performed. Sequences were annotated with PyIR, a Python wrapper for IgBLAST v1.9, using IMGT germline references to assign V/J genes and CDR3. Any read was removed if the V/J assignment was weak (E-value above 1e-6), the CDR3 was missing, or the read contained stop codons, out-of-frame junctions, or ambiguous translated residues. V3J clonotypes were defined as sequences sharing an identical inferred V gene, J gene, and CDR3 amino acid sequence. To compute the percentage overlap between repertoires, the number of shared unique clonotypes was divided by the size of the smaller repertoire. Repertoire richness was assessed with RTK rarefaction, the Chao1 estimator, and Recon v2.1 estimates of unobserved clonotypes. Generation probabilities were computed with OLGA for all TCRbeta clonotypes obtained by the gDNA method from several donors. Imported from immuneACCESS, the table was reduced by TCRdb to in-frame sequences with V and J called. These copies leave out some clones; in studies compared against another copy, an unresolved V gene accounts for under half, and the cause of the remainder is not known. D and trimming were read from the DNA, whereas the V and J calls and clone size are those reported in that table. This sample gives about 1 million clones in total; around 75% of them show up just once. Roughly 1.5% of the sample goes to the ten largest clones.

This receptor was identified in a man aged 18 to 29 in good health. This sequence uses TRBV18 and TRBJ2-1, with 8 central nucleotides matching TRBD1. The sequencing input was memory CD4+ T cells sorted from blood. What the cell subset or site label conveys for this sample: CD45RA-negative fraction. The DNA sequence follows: TGTGCCAGCTCAATCCCAGGGGGCCCCCGCTGGTTCTTC. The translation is CASSIPGGPRWFF.